One and the same sample provided the 15 T cell receptor beta chains below, sequenced in a study of blood T cell repertoires in COVID-19. Clones were read by immunoSEQ multiplex PCR, and TCRdb kept only the in-frame ones, dropping some. The sample consists of 390,000 or so clones, just over 85% of them appearing once. The source material was peripheral blood. The receptors here all came from a woman aged 25 to 39 with active or convalescent COVID-19.

The chain is built from TRBV6-5 and TRBJ1-2; D remains ambiguous. CDR1 and CDR2 (germline): MNHEY, SVGAGI. The V and J ends lost 4 bases and 2 bases respectively, with 17 bases between them. The CDR3 consists of 16 residues. CDR3 in amino acids: CASSFFPPNTNYGYTF. CDR3 in DNA: TGTGCCAGCAGTTTTTTTCCTCCGAACACAAACTATGGCTACACCTTC.

V is TRBV18 and J is TRBJ2-1; the match to TRBD2 covers 14 bases. The germline CDR1 and CDR2 sequences are KGHSH and LQKENI. CDR3 size: 15 residues. The junction had 6 bases not matched to a gene; V was cut back by 4 bases and J by 10 bases. CDR3 residues: CASSLGLAGGQEQFF. The CDR3 DNA sequence: TGTGCCAGCTCACTCGGACTAGCGGGAGGCCAGGAGCAGTTCTTC.

The rearrangement uses TRBV27 and TRBJ2-3, with TRBD2 matching 7 bases. The CDR3 runs to 16 residues. V was clipped by 0 bases and J by 4 bases; unmatched bases: 7. Germline lookup yields CDR1 MNHEY and CDR2 SMNVEV (reference sequence). The CDR3 spells CASSLSMGGVADTQYF. In nucleotides, the CDR3 is TGTGCCAGCAGTTTATCGATGGGGGGGGTAGCAGATACGCAGTATTTT.

This clone was detected only once. The final CDR3 position lacks the conserved phenylalanine or tryptophan, pointing to a likely read error. The DNA is left out, because the CDR3 cannot be placed on it with certainty; the CDR3 is given as TCRdb lists it. The chain uses TRBV18 and TRBJ1-2; the table gives TRBD1 as D, unverified against the DNA. Germline V gives CDR1 KGHSH, CDR2 LQKENI. The CDR3 sequence runs 11 residues, both termini included. This CDR3 reads CASSHTGERSS.

DNA for the CDR3: TGTGCCAGCAGTCCCCCCTATGGCGGGGGCCTTGGCACAGATACGCAGTATTTT. Protein: CASSPPYGGGLGTDTQYF. The chain recombines TRBV7-2 with TRBJ2-3, with a weak D call TRBD2 (7 bases). V lost 6 bases to trimming and J lost 1 base, with 23 bases between them. The V gene's germline CDR1 is SGHTA and CDR2 FQGNSA. The CDR3 runs to 18 residues.

The rearrangement uses TRBV11-2 and TRBJ2-5; 8 nucleotides align to TRBD2. CDR1 and CDR2 from the germline V gene are SGHAT and FQNNGV. The CDR3 sequence is 15 residues long. Trimming removed 4 bases from V and 2 bases from J; junction bases left unmatched: 6. CDR3 sequence (DNA): TGTGCCAGCAGCTCTGGACGGGGGGGACAAGAGACCCAGTACTTC. It encodes CASSSGRGGQETQYF.

This clone was detected a few times. The CDR3 is CASSEPPQGEQYF. The CDR3 DNA sequence: TGCGCCAGCAGTGAGCCTCCTCAGGGCGAGCAGTACTTC. This chain connects TRBV10-1 to TRBJ2-7; D may be TRBD1 (5 bases). This CDR3 comprises 13 residues. Germline V gene data show CDR1 as WNHNN and CDR2 as SYGVQD (reference sequence). The V end lost 2 bases, the J end lost 6 bases, and 11 bases lay between the germline ends.

This clone was seen only once. This rearrangement joins TRBV6-5 to TRBJ2-4; maybe TRBD2 (6 bases). Germline V gene sequence: CDR1 MNHEY, CDR2 SVGAGI. V was clipped by 4 bases and J by 1 base, with 14 bases between them. This CDR3 has 16 residues. The CDR3 sequence is CASSLTVEGAKNIQYF. For the CDR3, the DNA is TGTGCCAGCAGTTTAACGGTGGAGGGGGCCAAAAACATTCAGTACTTC.

V and J are TRBV19 and TRBJ2-6, with D possibly matching TRBD1 (6 bases). Germline lookup yields CDR1 LNHDA and CDR2 SQIVND (reference sequence). Trimming shortened V by 6 bases and J by 2 bases, and 14 bases separated the two germline ends. The CDR3 covers 16 residues. The CDR3 sequence is CASSPTGKTGANVLTF. The CDR3 DNA follows: TGTGCCAGTAGCCCTACAGGGAAGACTGGGGCCAACGTCCTGACTTTC. Variable domain in full (rest from reference TRBV19 and TRBJ2-6): DGGITQSPKYLFRKEGQNVTLSCEQNLNHDAMYWYRQDPGQGLRLIYYSQIVNDFQKGDIAEGYSVSREKKESFPLTVTSAQKNPTAFYLCASSPTGKTGANVLTFGAGSRLTVL.

This rearrangement joins TRBV6-5 to TRBJ2-1; D call uncertain. Trimming removed 5 bases from V and 5 bases from J, with 13 bases in between. CDR1 is MNHEY, CDR2 SVGAGI, per germline. The CDR3 spans 14 residues. The CDR3, as DNA: TGTGCCAGCAGTCCCGTCCAGGCCCACAATGAGCAGTTCTTC. Its protein is CASSPVQAHNEQFF.

The V gene is TRBV2, the J gene TRBJ1-2; D ambiguous. This CDR3 contains 12 residues. V was pared by 9 bases and J by 5 bases, with 13 bases between. The germline gives CDR1 SNHLY, CDR2 FYNNEI. In nucleotides, the CDR3 is TGTGCCAGGGAGAAGAGCTTATATGGCTACACCTTC. Protein product: CAREKSLYGYTF. The full variable domain, with the rest looked up from reference TRBV2 and TRBJ1-2, is EPEVTQTPSHQVTQMGQEVILRCVPISNHLYFYWYRQILGQKVEFLVSFYNNEISEKSEIFDDQFSVERPDGSNFTLKIRSTKLEDSAMYFCAREKSLYGYTFGSGTRLTVV.

In DNA form, the CDR3 reads TGTGCCAGCAGCGACAGGGTTCCGTCCGGCACTGAAGCTTTCTTT. Translating it yields CASSDRVPSGTEAFF. The chain links TRBV6-5 to TRBJ1-1, with 7 positions matching TRBD1. The V segment lost 6 bases and the J segment 4 bases; nucleotides outside the gene matches: 11. In germline, CDR1 is MNHEY, CDR2 SVGAGI. CDR3 length equals 15 residues.

The rearrangement uses TRBV12-3 or TRBV12-4 and TRBJ1-5; D is uncertain. V was pared by 3 bases and J by 3 bases, with 6 bases between. CDR3 length: 13 amino acids. The CDR3 bases are TGTGCCAGCAGTTTCGACTCCAATCAGCCCCAGCATTTT. Encoded protein: CASSFDSNQPQHF.

J is TRBJ2-2 and V is TRBV2; no clear D gene. The germline CDR1 and CDR2 sequences are SNHLY and FYNNEI. This CDR3 has 14 amino acids. The germline V and J ends were trimmed by 7 bases and 4 bases, with 13 bases remaining between them. DNA for the CDR3: TGTGCCAGCACCATACAGCTTAGCACCGGGGAGCTGTTTTTT. It codes for CASTIQLSTGELFF.

The sample holds one count of this clone. This chain uses TRBV28 with TRBJ1-1, with TRBD1 as a possible D gene (6 bases). CDR1 and CDR2 (germline): MDHEN, SYDVKM. The CDR3 totals 13 residues. Trimming removed 10 bases from V and 4 bases from J, with 16 bases in between. In DNA, the CDR3 is TGTGCCACCCTGGCGGGGGCCGGCACTGAAGCTTTCTTT. The encoded protein is CATLAGAGTEAFF.